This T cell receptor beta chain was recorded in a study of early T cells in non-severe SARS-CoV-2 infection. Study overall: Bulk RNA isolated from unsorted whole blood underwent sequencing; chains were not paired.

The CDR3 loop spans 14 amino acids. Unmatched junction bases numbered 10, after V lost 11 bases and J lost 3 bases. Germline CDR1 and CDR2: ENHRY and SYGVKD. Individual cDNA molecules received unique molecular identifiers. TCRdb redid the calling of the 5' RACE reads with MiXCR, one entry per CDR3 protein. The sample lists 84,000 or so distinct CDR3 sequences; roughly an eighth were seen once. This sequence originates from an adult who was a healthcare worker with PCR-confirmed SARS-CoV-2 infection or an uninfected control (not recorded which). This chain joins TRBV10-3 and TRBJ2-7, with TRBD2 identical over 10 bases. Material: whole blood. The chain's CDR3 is CAANPGLASYEQYF. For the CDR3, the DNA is TGTGCCGCTAATCCGGGACTAGCGAGCTACGAGCAGTACTTC.